This TCR beta chain was retrieved from a study of glioma-infiltrating T cells after dendritic cell vaccination. The assay was immunoSEQ multiplex PCR, and TCRdb's table has in-frame clones only and misses some. The sample includes more than 95,000 clones, nearly 90% of them seen just once. V was trimmed by 2 bases and J by 5 bases, leaving 9 bases between them. CDR1 and CDR2 (germline): SGHAT, FQNNGV. The CDR3 has 13 residues. Documented time point: after dendritic cell vaccination, including at tumor progression/relapse. V gene TRBV11-2 combines with J gene TRBJ1-1; maybe TRBD1 (5 bases). The TCR was taken from a human donor with glioblastoma. The sample here was blood, taken after dendritic cell vaccination. CDR3 nucleotide sequence: TGTGCCAGCAGCTTATGGGGGGTTACTGAAGCTTTCTTT. Translation: CASSLWGVTEAFF.